This T cell receptor (beta chain) was recovered during a study of CD8 T cells in ankylosing spondylitis (dated by TCRdb to about 2017). Context from the whole study: The study set out to find disease-linked TCR variants by profiling T cell receptor beta repertoires in ankylosing spondylitis patients and healthy donors. The full study cohort was made up of about two dozen ankylosing spondylitis patients and more than 90 healthy donors. Peripheral blood was sampled, and synovial fluid was additionally collected from ankylosing spondylitis patients. What the authors observed across the whole study: The disease-linked clones had a CD8+ phenotype and were found at relatively low frequencies in peripheral blood. The disease-linked clones were reported to be significantly enriched in matched synovial fluid samples from ankylosing spondylitis patients. Blood from ankylosing spondylitis patients appeared to be characterized by a TCR beta motif composed of eight highly homologous amino acid variants. Some motif variants were previously reported in synovial fluid and blood of reactive arthritis patients, suggesting common disease-initiation mechanisms.

This clonotype was seen more than once but under ten times. The antigen it binds to is not known. Per-base quality was not reported, and no clone a single base away is much larger than it. This sample was sequenced with an Illumina HiSeq 2500. Quantitative 5'-RACE with molecular barcodes was the method used to prepare the TCR beta libraries. As for how the authors treated the data: To identify disease-linked TCR variants, a new computational method was used, one built on a probabilistic model of VDJ rearrangement. Using fastp at Q25 and MiXCR, TCRdb reprocessed the public reads and kept productive beta chains. A single entry per CDR3 protein holds the most common genes and DNA from its merged rows. What appears here as the V and J calls and clone size reflects TCRdb's work, not the paper's. Here the sample has some 800,000 distinct CDR3 sequences; approximately 12% occur a single time. The top ten constitute 0.45% to 0.6% of the sample.

For CDR1 and CDR2, the germline V gene (reference sequence) lists DFQATT and SNEGSKA. The CDR3 sequence holds 14 residues, the cysteine and phenylalanine included. CDR3 DNA is the only sequence kept; it has 42 bases, read in frame from the first base. The V end gives up 3 bases and the J end 7 bases, leaving 8 bases in the junction not matched to a gene. Sequenced input: blood, either unsorted or a sorted T cell fraction (not recorded which). The chain uses TRBV20-1 and TRBJ2-1, with 8 junctional bases fitting TRBD1. The clonotype originates from a male donor with ankylosing spondylitis. The CDR3 amino acid sequence is: CSARRLTGENEQFF. The DNA is TGCAGTGCTAGGCGGCTGACAGGGGAAAATGAGCAGTTCTTC.